These T cell receptor beta chains were read from a single sample in a study of shared clonotypes between healthy human individuals. Profiled with immunoSEQ multiplex PCR; TCRdb holds only in-frame clones, not every one. This sample has 550,000 to 800,000 clones, with 74% found just once. The sample was memory CD4+ T cells sorted from blood. Source of these receptors: a woman in her thirties in good health. Both conserved end residues are part of each CDR3.

v_call	j_call	cdr3_aa
TRBV7-9	TRBJ2-7	CASSPYSGLVGGTYEQYF
TRBV9	TRBJ1-2	CASSGGLYGYTF
TRBV19	TRBJ2-1	CASRLTGRGAYNEQFF
TRBV27	TRBJ2-2	CASSTDRVVGELFF
TRBV27	TRBJ1-5	CASRGEGPSNQPQHF
TRBV28	TRBJ1-5	CASSFTGGNQPQHF
TRBV27	TRBJ2-5	CASSSGTSGSGTQYF
TRBV2	TRBJ1-4	CAARTGRNEKLFF
TRBV28	TRBJ2-2	CATIRQGDGTGELFF
TRBV29-1	TRBJ1-1	CSGAWGNTEAFF
TRBV7-8	TRBJ2-5	CASSVGQREETQYF
TRBV28	TRBJ1-1	CASSLDRGRATEAFF
TRBV6-6	TRBJ1-5	CASSYDNQPQHF
TRBV27	TRBJ2-6	CASRGTGPASGANVLTF
TRBV7-9	TRBJ2-2	CASGRDSGVTGELFF
TRBV5-1	TRBJ1-1	CASSLSTGAANTEAFF
TRBV6-5	TRBJ1-2	CASSYKGWDYGYTF
TRBV7-7	TRBJ2-3	CASSLGASTDTQYF
TRBV19	TRBJ1-1	CATGWRDRGTEAFF
TRBV11-2	TRBJ2-7	CASSPWTGVYEQYF
TRBV5-1	TRBJ2-7	CASSLAGELYEQYF
TRBV5-1	TRBJ2-1	CASRQQPNNYNEQFF
TRBV6-5	TRBJ2-5	CASSYGPRDQETQYF
TRBV7-2	TRBJ1-2	CASSFSDAGGYTF
TRBV18	TRBJ2-7	CASSPGIDYEQYF
TRBV27	TRBJ1-4	CASSFLGTNEKLFF
TRBV19	TRBJ1-2	CASSGGYTPRGYGYTF
TRBV7-9	TRBJ2-1	CASSLGLAGYSGEQFF